This TCR beta chain comes out of a study of patients and donors after allogeneic stem cell transplantation. Using its own MiXCR run on the RT-PCR reads, TCRdb lists one record per CDR3 protein. The sample holds about a million distinct CDR3 sequences, roughly 18% seen once. Germline V CDR1 and CDR2: LNHDA, SQIVND (reference sequence). V was clipped by 5 bases and J by 4 bases; unmatched bases: 11. The CDR3 contains 15 residues. This TCR came from a human donor who was either an allogeneic HSCT recipient or a stem cell or donor lymphocyte infusion donor (not recorded which). It is not recorded whose cells these are; they may come from a transplant donor. Sequences were obtained from blood, either unsorted or a sorted T cell fraction (not recorded which). This chain uses TRBV19 with TRBJ2-7; 7 bases fit TRBD2. The CDR3 loop reads CASSRDGAGVYEQYF. The CDR3, as DNA: TGTGCCAGTAGTCGGGACGGGGCGGGAGTATACGAGCAGTACTTC. The full variable domain, in which reference TRBV19 and TRBJ2-7 provide the parts outside the CDR3, is DGGITQSPKYLFRKEGQNVTLSCEQNLNHDAMYWYRQDPGQGLRLIYYSQIVNDFQKGDIAEGYSVSREKKESFPLTVTSAQKNPTAFYLCASSRDGAGVYEQYFGPGTRLTVT.